This T cell receptor (beta chain) is from a study of T cell clonotyping in hematopoietic cell transplantation. Study-level points and caveats: CD4 and CD8 repertoire contributions could not be separated without sorting.

Note on this clone: Its antigen is as yet unknown.

The table came from immunoSEQ multiplex PCR; TCRdb's copy has only in-frame clones and leaves some out. The table has some 13,000 clones, roughly 88% seen once. This CDR3 is 14 amino acids long. Trimming took 4 bases from V and 10 from J; bases not matched to a gene: 4. Germline V gene sequence: CDR1 SGHRS, CDR2 YFSETQ. Time point: recipient sample about 28 days before transplant, after cytoreduction. Blood collection times were about day -28 and days 30, 100, 180 posttransplant. This rearrangement joins TRBV5-1 to TRBJ2-3; 15 positions agree with TRBD2. Here the sequenced sample was peripheral blood mononuclear cells, taken before stem cell transplant. The clonotype was recovered from a man aged 55 to 70 with acute myeloid leukemia. Some clones in this sample may be carry-over from other donors' samples. Here the CDR3 DNA reads TGCGCCAGCAGCCCGGGGACTAGCGGGGGGCCGCAGTATTTT. Amino acids: CASSPGTSGGPQYF.